The clone carrying this T cell receptor (beta chain) was counted a few times. Its specificity is not known. Every donor had one or more pre-ART and two or more post-ART PBMC samples. This sample was included in a study of long-term antiretroviral therapy in people with HIV. Study-wide context: The study's earliest collections predate the 2015 immediate-ART recommendation by about a decade.

Survey-level immunoSEQ v3.0 assays were run. Measured with immunoSEQ multiplex PCR; TCRdb has only the in-frame clones, and not every one. The sample lists some 35,000 clones; 65% to 80% were seen once. The CDR3 contains 13 residues. V shed 6 bases and J shed 14 bases, with 22 bases lying between them. Per the germline V gene, CDR1 is SNHLY and CDR2 is FYNNEI. The study, taken as a whole, reports: Increased diversity was seen after ART, yet it remained lower than in transplant donor controls.

The TCR comes from a man over 45 with HIV. This material consisted of unsorted PBMCs, taken 3 years after starting antiretroviral therapy. The chain links TRBV2 to TRBJ1-1; TRBD1 is a possible D gene (5 bases). The CDR3 sequence: CASRLAGRSEGFF. In DNA, the CDR3 is TGTGCCAGCAGATTAGCGGGACGTTCTGAAGGCTTCTTT.